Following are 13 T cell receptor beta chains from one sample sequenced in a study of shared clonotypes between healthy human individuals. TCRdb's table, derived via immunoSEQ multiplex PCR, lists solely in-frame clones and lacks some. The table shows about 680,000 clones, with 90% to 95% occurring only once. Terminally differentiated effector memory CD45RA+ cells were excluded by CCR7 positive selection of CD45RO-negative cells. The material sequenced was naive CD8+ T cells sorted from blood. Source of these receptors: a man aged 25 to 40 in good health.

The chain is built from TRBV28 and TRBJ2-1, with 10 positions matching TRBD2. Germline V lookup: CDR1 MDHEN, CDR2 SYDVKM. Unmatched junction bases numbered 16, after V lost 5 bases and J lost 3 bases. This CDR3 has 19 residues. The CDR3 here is CASSVSSGRPGLNYNEQFF. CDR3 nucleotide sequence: TGTGCCAGCAGTGTAAGTAGCGGGAGGCCCGGCCTTAACTACAATGAGCAGTTCTTC.

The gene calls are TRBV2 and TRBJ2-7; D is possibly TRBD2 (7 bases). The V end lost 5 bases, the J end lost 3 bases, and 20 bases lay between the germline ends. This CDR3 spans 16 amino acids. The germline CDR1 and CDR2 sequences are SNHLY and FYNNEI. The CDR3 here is CASSPIGLGGVYEQYF. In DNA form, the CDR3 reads TGTGCCAGCAGTCCAATAGGCCTAGGGGGGGTCTACGAGCAGTACTTC.

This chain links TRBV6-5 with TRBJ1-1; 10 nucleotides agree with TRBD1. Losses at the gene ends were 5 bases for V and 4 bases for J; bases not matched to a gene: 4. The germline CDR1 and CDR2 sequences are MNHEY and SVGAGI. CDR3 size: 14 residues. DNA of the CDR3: TGTGCCAGCAGTCGCGGACAGGGGGGCACTGAAGCTTTCTTT. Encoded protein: CASSRGQGGTEAFF.

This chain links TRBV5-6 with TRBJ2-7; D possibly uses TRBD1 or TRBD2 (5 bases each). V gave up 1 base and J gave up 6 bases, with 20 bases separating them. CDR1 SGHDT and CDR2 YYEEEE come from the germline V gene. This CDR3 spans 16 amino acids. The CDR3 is CASSLYLPSGTGEQYF. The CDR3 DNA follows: TGTGCCAGCAGCTTGTATTTGCCCTCGGGGACGGGCGAGCAGTACTTC.

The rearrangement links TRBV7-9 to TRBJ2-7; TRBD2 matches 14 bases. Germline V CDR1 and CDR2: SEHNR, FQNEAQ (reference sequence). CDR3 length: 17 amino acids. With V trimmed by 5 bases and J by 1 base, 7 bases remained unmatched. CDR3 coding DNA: TGTGCCAGCAGCCCCGGACTAGCGGGAGGAGTTTCCTACGAGCAGTACTTC. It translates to CASSPGLAGGVSYEQYF.

The CDR3 loop is CSVGHEQFF. The CDR3, as DNA: TGCAGCGTTGGCCATGAGCAGTTCTTC. The chain links TRBV29-1 to TRBJ2-1; D is ambiguous. This CDR3 comprises 9 residues. V was cut by 4 bases and J by 8 bases, with 3 bases left in between. Germline V gives CDR1 SQVTM, CDR2 ANQGSEA.

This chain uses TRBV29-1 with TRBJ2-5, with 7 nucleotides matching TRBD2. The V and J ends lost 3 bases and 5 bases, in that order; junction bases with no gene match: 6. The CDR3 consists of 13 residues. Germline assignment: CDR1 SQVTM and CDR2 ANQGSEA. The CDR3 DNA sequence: TGCAGCGTTGACGGCGGGAGTGGTGAGACCCAGTACTTC. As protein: CSVDGGSGETQYF.

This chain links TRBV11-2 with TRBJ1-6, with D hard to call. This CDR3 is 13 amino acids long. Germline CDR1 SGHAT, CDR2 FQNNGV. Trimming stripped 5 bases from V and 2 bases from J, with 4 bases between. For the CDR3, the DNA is TGTGCCAGCAGCGCACCCTATAATTCACCCCTCCACTTT. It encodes CASSAPYNSPLHF.

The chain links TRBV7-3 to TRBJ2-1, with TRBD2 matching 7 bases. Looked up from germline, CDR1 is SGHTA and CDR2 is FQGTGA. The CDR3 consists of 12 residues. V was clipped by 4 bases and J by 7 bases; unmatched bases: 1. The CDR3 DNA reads TGTGCCAGCAGCTCCGGGGGGAATGAGCAGTTCTTC. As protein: CASSSGGNEQFF.

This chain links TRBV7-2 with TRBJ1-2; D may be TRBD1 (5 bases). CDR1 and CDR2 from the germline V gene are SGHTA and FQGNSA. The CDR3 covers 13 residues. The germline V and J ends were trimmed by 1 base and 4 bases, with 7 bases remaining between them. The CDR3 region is CASSLVDTYGYTF. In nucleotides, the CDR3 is TGTGCCAGCAGCTTAGTGGACACCTATGGCTACACCTTC.

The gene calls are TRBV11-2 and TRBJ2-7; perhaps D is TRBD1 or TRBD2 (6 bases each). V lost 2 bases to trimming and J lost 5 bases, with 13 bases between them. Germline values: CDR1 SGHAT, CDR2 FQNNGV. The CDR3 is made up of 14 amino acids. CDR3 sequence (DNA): TGTGCCAGCAGCTTATGGCCGGGGGCCAACGAGCAGTACTTC. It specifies CASSLWPGANEQYF.

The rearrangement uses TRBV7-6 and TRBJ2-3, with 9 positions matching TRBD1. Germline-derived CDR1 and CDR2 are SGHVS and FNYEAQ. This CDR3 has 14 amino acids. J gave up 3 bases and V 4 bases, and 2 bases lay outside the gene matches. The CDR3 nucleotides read TGTGCCAGCAGCTCGGGACAGGGTACAGATACGCAGTATTTT. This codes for CASSSGQGTDTQYF.

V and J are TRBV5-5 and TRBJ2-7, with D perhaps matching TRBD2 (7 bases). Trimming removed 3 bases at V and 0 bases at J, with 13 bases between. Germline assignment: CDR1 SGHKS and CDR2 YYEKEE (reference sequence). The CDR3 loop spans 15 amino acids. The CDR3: CASSSFGGPSYEQYF. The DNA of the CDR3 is TGTGCCAGCAGCTCCTTCGGGGGGCCCTCCTACGAGCAGTACTTC.